The 6 T cell receptor beta chains below were found in one sample sequenced in a study of a mutant IDH1 vaccine in newly diagnosed glioma. Their specific antigens are unknown. The repertoire was sequenced with immunoSEQ multiplex PCR; TCRdb's copy has only in-frame clones and lacks some. The sample gives tens of thousands of clones, around four fifths of which show up once; about 7% is in the top ten. Time point defined: week 5, during vaccination. Topical imiquimod accompanied each vaccine dose, which consisted of 300 ug of mutant IDH1 20-mer peptide. Source: PBMCs, taken from a glioma patient whose treatment included an IDH1 peptide vaccine. Receptors were obtained from a woman aged 45-59 years with glioma.

The J gene is TRBJ2-3, the V gene TRBV9; the match to TRBD1 covers 10 bases. CDR3 size: 14 residues. From germline, CDR1 is SGDLS and CDR2 YYNGEE. With V trimmed by 10 bases and J by 4 bases, 9 bases remained unmatched. The DNA for the CDR3 is TGTGCCTCAGCAAGGACAGGGGGGTCAGATACGCAGTATTTT. Its translation is CASARTGGSDTQYF.

The rearrangement links TRBV27 to TRBJ2-3; weak D call: TRBD2 (5 bases). CDR3 size: 15 residues. Germline V lookup: CDR1 MNHEY, CDR2 SMNVEV (reference sequence). Trimming pared 6 bases from V and 1 base from J, leaving 14 bases between. CDR3 protein: CASRQGLLGTDTQYF. The CDR3 DNA is TGTGCCAGCAGACAAGGATTACTAGGCACAGATACGCAGTATTTT.

The rearrangement links TRBV27 to TRBJ1-1, with a weak D call TRBD1 (5 bases). This CDR3 comprises 15 residues. Between the trimmed V and J ends, which lost 4 bases and 0 bases, there was a span of 12 bases. Germline CDR1 reads MNHEY; CDR2 reads SMNVEV (reference sequence). CDR3 residues: CASSSRQLMNTEAFF. The CDR3 DNA reads TGTGCCAGCAGTTCAAGACAGCTCATGAACACTGAAGCTTTCTTT.

The chain combines TRBV11-3 with TRBJ1-1; possibly TRBD1 for D (5 bases). The CDR3 covers 15 residues. The germline V and J ends were trimmed by 4 bases and 1 base, with 13 bases remaining between them. The germline V gene encodes CDR1 SGHNT and CDR2 YENEEA. CDR3 sequence (DNA): TGTGCCAGCAGCTCCTTGGGGGAGAAGAACACTGAAGCTTTCTTT. It encodes CASSSLGEKNTEAFF. Full variable domain (outside the CDR3, taken from reference TRBV11-3 and TRBJ1-1): EAGVVQSPRYKIIEKKQPVAFWCNPISGHNTLYWYLQNLGQGPELLIRYENEEAVDDSQLPKDRFSAERLKGVDSTLKIQPAELGDSAVYLCASSSLGEKNTEAFFGQGTRLTVV.

The V and J genes are TRBV5-6 and TRBJ2-3; 7 nucleotides match TRBD2. CDR1 SGHDT and CDR2 YYEEEE come from the germline V gene. J gave up 4 bases and V 1 base, and 0 bases lay outside the gene matches. The CDR3 contains 13 residues. The chain's CDR3 is CASSLRGADTQYF. For the CDR3, the DNA is TGTGCCAGCAGCTTGCGGGGGGCAGATACGCAGTATTTT.

The chain employs TRBV7-9 and TRBJ2-5; D may correspond to TRBD1 or TRBD2 (6 bases each). CDR3 length: 17 amino acids. The ends were cut back, 4 bases at V and 3 bases at J, with 21 bases in the middle. Germline CDR1 reads SEHNR; CDR2 reads FQNEAQ (reference sequence). The DNA for the CDR3 is TGTGCCAGCAGCTCCGGGGGCCGGATAATGAGCGAAGAGACCCAGTACTTC. Translating gives CASSSGGRIMSEETQYF.